Listed below are T cell receptor beta chains from one sample, sequenced in a study of T cell responses to AZD1222 COVID-19 vaccine. Measured with immunoSEQ multiplex PCR; TCRdb has only the in-frame clones, and not every one. The sample consists of 75,000 to 100,000 clones, roughly 90% of them appearing once. Sequenced material: peripheral blood, taken on day 0 of AZD1222 vaccination. These TCRs come from an adult in good health. Both conserved end residues are part of each CDR3. Fields, in order: CDR3 protein, J gene, V gene.

CDR3: CASSYDGGSGYGYTF
J: TRBJ1-2
V: TRBV6-5

CDR3: CARPLQDDTTPNEQFF
J: TRBJ2-1
V: TRBV10-1

CDR3: CASSYRPGNNSPLHF
J: TRBJ1-6
V: TRBV6-6

CDR3: CASRRTDGFEAFF
J: TRBJ1-1
V: TRBV19

CDR3: CASSEGATTDTQYF
J: TRBJ2-3
V: TRBV5-1

CDR3: CASSQRVSAEYEQYF
J: TRBJ2-7
V: TRBV27

CDR3: CASSTGLTRRRGETQYF
J: TRBJ2-5
V: TRBV6-2/TRBV6-3

CDR3: CAWSAIGRSTEAFF
J: TRBJ1-1
V: TRBV30

CDR3: CASSLSSGPLYEQYF
J: TRBJ2-7
V: TRBV28

CDR3: CASSLGTGGSETQYF
J: TRBJ2-5
V: TRBV7-9

CDR3: CASSFSFKVGSNQPQHF
J: TRBJ1-5
V: TRBV27

CDR3: CASSQVRGTMNTEAFF
J: TRBJ1-1
V: TRBV4-1

CDR3: CASSRDTEAFF
J: TRBJ1-1
V: TRBV5-1

CDR3: CASSHQGLAKNIQYF
J: TRBJ2-4
V: TRBV3-1/TRBV3-2

CDR3: CASSLVPGQGGEQFF
J: TRBJ2-1
V: TRBV7-3

CDR3: CAWRPTRDRGTGTQYF
J: TRBJ2-5
V: TRBV30

CDR3: CASSADYSGYGYTF
J: TRBJ1-2
V: TRBV10-2

CDR3: CASSQGFGGTTEAFF
J: TRBJ1-1
V: TRBV4-3

CDR3: CASSEATGDTGELFF
J: TRBJ2-2
V: TRBV6-1

CDR3: CASSPRRYEQYF
J: TRBJ2-7
V: TRBV28

CDR3: CASSPQFAGTGANVLTF
J: TRBJ2-6
V: TRBV18

CDR3: CASSQGVEGYTF
J: TRBJ1-2
V: TRBV3-1/TRBV3-2

CDR3: CASSSRDRGRNEQFF
J: TRBJ2-1
V: TRBV28

CDR3: CASSQGAGGYEQYF
J: TRBJ2-7
V: TRBV4-1

CDR3: CASSLFGTAVGEQYF
J: TRBJ2-7
V: TRBV27